The rows below give T cell receptor beta chains drawn from one sample of a study of cytomegalovirus exposure and HLA in healthy donors. TCRdb's table, derived via immunoSEQ multiplex PCR, lists solely in-frame clones and lacks some. Of roughly 130,000 clones in the sample, over 60% were seen once. Specimen: PBMCs. The receptors were sampled from a woman aged 40 to 55 in good health and CMV-seropositive. CDR3s include the opening cysteine and the closing phenylalanine or tryptophan.

j_gene: TRBJ2-7; v_gene: TRBV27; CDR3aa: CASSNRASDWPYEQYF
j_gene: TRBJ2-1; v_gene: TRBV5-1; CDR3aa: CASSKSSGPSYNEQFF
j_gene: TRBJ2-2; v_gene: TRBV11-3; CDR3aa: CASSLRAGTSGGLNTGELFF
j_gene: TRBJ1-5; v_gene: TRBV29-1; CDR3aa: CSVAQTDNQPQHF
j_gene: TRBJ1-1; v_gene: TRBV6-1; CDR3aa: CASSELEVTEAFF
j_gene: TRBJ1-5; v_gene: TRBV5-4; CDR3aa: CASSSQANSNQPQHF
j_gene: TRBJ2-7; v_gene: TRBV5-1; CDR3aa: CASSPPTSGSSYEQYF
j_gene: TRBJ2-7; v_gene: TRBV5-1; CDR3aa: CASSLGSPSSYEQYF
j_gene: TRBJ2-3; v_gene: TRBV6-1; CDR3aa: CASSERGTSGSTDTQYF
j_gene: -; v_gene: TRBV10-3; CDR3aa: CAISDQGQGFYEQYF
j_gene: TRBJ2-1; v_gene: TRBV11-3; CDR3aa: CASSLRLAGGNEQFF
j_gene: TRBJ2-5; v_gene: TRBV6-4; CDR3aa: CASSDSGEGGTQYF
j_gene: TRBJ2-2; v_gene: TRBV6-5; CDR3aa: CASTLQNTGELFF
j_gene: TRBJ1-5; v_gene: TRBV12-5; CDR3aa: CASGLQGYNQPQHF
j_gene: TRBJ2-7; v_gene: TRBV11-2; CDR3aa: CASSFGGAYEQYF
j_gene: TRBJ1-4; v_gene: TRBV7-9; CDR3aa: CASSTPTGERATNEKLFF
j_gene: TRBJ2-7; v_gene: TRBV5-1; CDR3aa: CASSVGGTGGYEQYF